This T cell receptor beta chain was identified during a study of cytomegalovirus exposure and HLA in healthy donors (dated by TCRdb to about 2017). Background for the entire study: In an earlier analysis of about 560 of the donors, about 260 Gb of sequence data and 90 million to 120 million unique TCR beta sequences from about 180 million T cells were reported. Around 320 gigabases of sequencing data and some 85 million unique TCR sequences were included in an early release covering over 600 HLA-typed donors. The number of donors typed differed by locus, with about 629-630 for A, B, C, DRB1 and DQB1, over 500 for DQA1, 600 to 610 for DPA1, and 450 to 480 for DPB1. The study profiled the T cell repertoires of 500 to 800 subjects by immunosequencing and related them to cytomegalovirus serostatus. Donor age, sex, ethnicity and CMV serostatus were compiled together with the repertoire data. Every repertoire in the discovery cohort had been generated on one and the same sequencing platform. Both class I and class II loci were covered by HLA typing, at four-digit resolution. The study aimed to test whether cataloging public T cell receptors could reveal signatures of past pathogen exposure. Rather than drawing on any new phenotypic data, the later analysis identified candidate immune exposures from TCR beta sequences and the way those sequences occurred across donors. Genome-wide SNP genotypes for about 60% of the roughly 700 donors were used in a later genetic analysis, which treated that subset as a discovery cohort. To study patterns of TCR occurrence, a later analysis re-analyzed previously published TCR beta repertoires from just over 650 donors and added high-resolution HLA genotyping. An earlier analysis of about 620 of the donors applied high-throughput TCR beta sequencing to assess whether each TCR beta V gene segment acted as functional or pseudogenic. Among approximately 370 genotyped donors of the cohort, an average of around 220,000 unique TCR beta nucleotide sequences was sequenced per donor, of which approximately 18% were non-productive. To predict cytomegalovirus infection status, the study combined high-throughput TCR immunosequencing, statistical association of individual TCRs with disease status, and machine learning. Several DR-DQ haplotypes were treated as single units for association and clustering because of strong linkage in the cohort. A separate validation cohort of 100 to 150 different subjects was used in addition to the roughly 670-subject first cohort. Of the roughly 390 genotyped donors, 81% fell in the genetic ancestry cluster associated with self-reported Caucasian donors. Overall study outcomes, separate from this receptor: Because the 87-base-pair reads could not distinguish some IMGT-functional V segments, including TRBV6-2 and TRBV6-3, those segments were excluded. Compared with equally common non-associated chains, HLA-associated TCR beta chains in a later analysis were more clonally expanded and had lower generation probabilities. A further reported finding was that TCR beta sequences accurately predicted the HLA-A and HLA-B alleles for most subjects in the first cohort. For the cohort, immune exposure information was limited to CMV serostatus. Across donors, most TCR sequences were observed very rarely, whereas some public TCRs were present in many individuals. The sequencing pipeline was judged likely to have produced a cluster of highly shared sequence variants as a technical artifact. In a later analysis, the rate of TCR association differed among HLA loci, with DRB1 alleles having the most associated TCRs and HLA-C alleles having the fewest. In both the original and validation cohorts, the classifier was reported to diagnose cytomegalovirus status with high specificity and sensitivity. In an earlier analysis of 500 to 650 of the donors, most TCR beta V segments appeared in productive rearrangements about 87% or about 30% of the time, broadly matching IMGT annotations. About 17 rarely observed V segments, including chromosome 9 orphons, were excluded from the earlier analysis of several hundred of the donors because counts were too low. Correlated functional status among segregating V segments might reflect linkage disequilibrium, but an unknown experimental factor could not be ruled out. Because some donors lacked HLA typing at each locus, the association tests relied only on the typed subset. Assigning TCR associations to individual alleles was difficult when HLA alleles, especially DR and DQ, strongly co-occurred. In this cohort, only TCR beta chains were sequenced, and detectable features were limited by the absence of alpha or paired-chain data. According to a later analysis, parvovirus B19, influenza, CMV and Epstein-Barr virus appeared linked to several top co-occurrence clusters. Most CMV-associated TCR beta chains appeared to be HLA-restricted in a later analysis, and the HLA associations seemed to be driven largely by CMV exposure. An association between a missense DCLRE1C variant and V-gene and J-gene trimming of TCR beta chains was found in a later genetic analysis and replicated in an independent cohort. According to the authors, the approach could potentially be generalized to other disease states and immunological phenotypes. Specific HLA alleles were associated with 15,000 to 20,000 TCR beta sequences at a false discovery rate of 0.05 in a later analysis. In the study, 150 to 200 TCR beta chains were listed as associated with cytomegalovirus. Compared with the approximately 700-donor mean, donors in an Asian-associated ancestry cluster had fewer N-insertions in productive TCRs, according to a later genetic analysis. The presence/absence analyses assumed that sequencing depth was roughly uniform across donors, and that assumption may not be true. A few of the identified cytomegalovirus-associated TCR beta chains were confirmed in vitro to be specific for cytomegalovirus antigens.

The cohort consisted of approximately 690 healthy bone marrow donors. At the time of sampling, all cohort members were nominally healthy, though unrecorded immune exposures were likely present. The donor was CMV seropositive and belonged to the group of some 290 seropositive cohort members. Every donor gave a peripheral blood sample, and the peripheral blood mononuclear cells from that sample were used for TCR beta sequencing. Genomic DNA was extracted from the blood cell samples with the Qiagen DNeasy Blood Extraction Kit. Receptor amplification or capture employed the immunoSEQ multiplex PCR assay. For the multiplex PCR, a mixture combining 60 forward primers for TCR Vbeta segments and 13 reverse primers for TCR Jbeta segments was used. A multiplex PCR assay on genomic DNA amplified the CDR3 region of rearranged TCR beta genes. The amplified TCR beta libraries were sequenced on the Illumina HiSeq System as 87-base-pair reads. Turning to the authors' computational methods: A later analysis counted approximately 76 million unique TCR beta chains across the 640 or so repertoires, and some 11 million of these chains were shared by at least two donors. Raw reads were error-corrected and collapsed into unique sequences with a nearest-neighbor algorithm that merged closely related sequences to remove PCR and sequencing errors. V, D and J gene segments were assigned by aligning CDR3 sequences to IMGT reference sequences. For a sequence to be retained, a match of at least six nucleotides was required to both a V gene segment and a J gene segment. A rearrangement was called productive if the CDR3 had no stop codons and remained in frame with V and J, and every other rearrangement was called non-productive. Following IMGT convention, CDR3 was defined as the stretch from the second conserved V-encoded cysteine up to the conserved J-encoded phenylalanine. The earlier analysis of about 560 of the donors excluded any sequence lacking an unambiguous match to a single V gene segment. An earlier analysis of about 600 of the donors called V segments functional above 56.7% productive rearrangements and segregating when the between-donor standard deviation exceeded 5%. To diagnose cytomegalovirus status from the catalog of TCR beta chain sequences, a statistical classification framework was built. In a later analysis, TCR nucleotide sequences were compared against IMGT/GENE-DB human TR gene sequences so that V and J genes could be assigned. Using the TCRdist pipeline, a later analysis assigned CDR3 sequences along with most-parsimonious VDJ recombination scenarios. In a later analysis, each TCR beta chain was defined by its CDR3 amino acid sequence together with its V-gene family, and reads without a unique V-gene family were excluded. A later analysis removed 592 highly shared, low-generation-probability nucleotide sequences to deal with suspected cross-contamination and a sequencing artifact. For each public chain, a later analysis derived a clonal expansion index from normalized ranks of inferred template counts within each repertoire. A later analysis computed generation probabilities with a VDJ recombination model fitted to out-of-frame rearrangements, and checked the results against IGoR. In a later analysis, TCR-TCR, TCR-HLA and TCR-CMV co-occurrence was scored with hypergeometric tests, and a repertoire-size bias correction was applied to TCR pairs. To estimate false discovery rates, a later analysis permuted the HLA or CMV assignments 20 times. A later analysis grouped co-occurring TCRs with DBSCAN, adding TCRdist sequence similarity when clustering within HLA-allele-positive subsets. Repertoires with fewer than 30,000 or more than 120,000 public chains, plus five repertoires with anomalous nucleotide sharing, were excluded from co-occurrence clustering. TCRdb provides this immuneACCESS table in a form limited to in-frame rearrangements. Some clones are lacking; in checked studies, under half of them reflect an unresolved V gene, and why the rest are absent is not known. V and J calls and clone size are given by that table; D and trimming were obtained from the DNA. Here the sample has roughly 110,000 clones; roughly 70% occur a single time. Approximately 8.6% of the sample is held by the ten biggest clonotypes.

Spanning cysteine to phenylalanine, the CDR3 consists of 18 amino acids. Only CDR3 DNA remains: 54 bases, in frame from the first base. Reading the germline V gene gives CDR1 MNHNS and CDR2 SASEGT. Trimmed from V: 1 base; trimmed from J: 3 bases; junction bases lacking a gene match: 11. About this clone itself: Its recognized antigen is unknown. No much larger clonotype is one base removed from it; base qualities were not supplied.

The source of this sequence is a man younger than 45 in good health and CMV-seropositive. The sample comprised PBMCs. The V and J genes are TRBV6-1 and TRBJ2-7; TRBD2 lines up with 11 middle nucleotides. The CDR3 protein is CASSEGASGGPYLYEQYF. The DNA sequence is given as TGTGCCAGCAGTGAAGGGGCTAGCGGGGGGCCATACCTCTACGAGCAGTACTTC.